Shown below are 17 T cell receptor beta chains from a single sample sequenced in a study of T cells after yellow fever vaccination. TCRdb re-called the 5' RACE reads through MiXCR, storing one row per CDR3 protein. The profile covers some 300,000 distinct CDR3 sequences, with about 8.3% appearing a single time and approximately 15% taken by the ten largest. The material was PBMCs, obtained 45 days after the first yellow fever vaccination. These TCRs come from a man aged 18 to 29 who received the YFV17D yellow fever vaccine.

This clonotype was recorded at least ten times. The chain links TRBV4-3 to TRBJ2-2; unclear D gene. The CDR3 runs 16 residues. V lost 1 base to trimming and J lost 7 bases, with 16 bases between them. Germline assignment: CDR1 LGHNA and CDR2 YSLEER. CDR3 region: CASSQVRARTSGELFF. The DNA for the CDR3 is TGCGCCAGCAGCCAAGTTCGGGCCCGGACCAGCGGGGAGCTGTTTTTT.

This clonotype was observed at least ten times. The V call is TRBV7-6, the J call TRBJ2-5; 8 nucleotides match TRBD2. The junction had 14 bases not matched to a gene; V was cut back by 3 bases and J by 5 bases. Germline loops: CDR1 SGHVS, CDR2 FNYEAQ. The CDR3 runs 17 residues. The DNA for the CDR3 is TGTGCCAGCAGCTTGATGACTGCCGGGGGGGCTGGGGAGACCCAGTACTTC. This sequence encodes CASSLMTAGGAGETQYF.

The chain employs TRBV11-2 and TRBJ1-1, with 8 bases lining up with TRBD1. The CDR3 covers 15 residues. J gave up 3 bases and V 2 bases, and 5 bases lay outside the gene matches. Germline assignment: CDR1 SGHAT and CDR2 FQNNGV. The DNA of the CDR3 is TGTGCCAGCAGCTTAACAGGGGGAGTATACACTGAAGCTTTCTTT. Its translation is CASSLTGGVYTEAFF.

The V gene is TRBV5-6, the J gene TRBJ2-3, with 8 bases fitting TRBD2. Per the germline V gene, CDR1 is SGHDT and CDR2 is YYEEEE. The CDR3 loop spans 15 amino acids. The trim removed 5 bases at V and 2 bases at J, leaving 7 bases unmatched. DNA for the CDR3: TGTGCCAGCAGTTCAGCGGGGGTGTACACAGATACGCAGTATTTT. The encoded protein is CASSSAGVYTDTQYF.

This clonotype was observed a handful of times. The chain has TRBV12-5 and TRBJ1-2; no reliable D call. In germline, CDR1 is LGHNT, CDR2 FRNRAP. V was pared by 2 bases and J by 8 bases, with 12 bases between. The CDR3 contains 13 residues. DNA of the CDR3: TGTGCTAGTGGTTTGTTTGGGTCAGACGGCTACACCTTC. This encodes CASGLFGSDGYTF.

This clonotype was observed a handful of times. The genes are TRBV6-5 and TRBJ2-5, with TRBD2 matching 7 bases. This CDR3 contains 16 residues. V lost 0 bases to trimming and J lost 5 bases; unmatched junction nucleotides: 9. Germline lookup yields CDR1 MNHEY and CDR2 SVGAGI. The CDR3 bases are TGTGCCAGCAGTTACTCTACGGGGGGTACAGGCGAGACCCAGTACTTC. It codes for CASSYSTGGTGETQYF.

The chain joins TRBV30 to TRBJ2-1, with unresolved D. The CDR3 is 12 residues long. Trimming cost V 0 bases and J 9 bases, with 9 bases left between them. CDR1 and CDR2 (germline): GTSNPN, SVGIG (reference sequence). The CDR3: CAWSVAPGEQFF. For the CDR3, the DNA is TGTGCCTGGAGTGTAGCCCCGGGTGAGCAGTTCTTC.

The genes are TRBV7-2 and TRBJ2-1; perhaps TRBD1 as D (5 bases). The CDR3 extends over 19 amino acids. CDR1 is SGHTA and CDR2 is FQGNSA in the germline V gene. V lost 0 bases to trimming and J lost 5 bases, with 23 bases between them. CDR3 bases: TGTGCCAGCAGCTTAGCTCCACGCCTAATCCTCGACAGACACAATGAGCAGTTCTTC. The encoded protein is CASSLAPRLILDRHNEQFF.

This clonotype has a count of ten or more. The rearrangement joins TRBV5-1 to TRBJ2-2; D might be TRBD2 (5 bases). CDR1 and CDR2 (germline): SGHRS, YFSETQ. The ends were cut back, 0 bases at V and 6 bases at J, with 12 bases in the middle. The CDR3 totals 15 residues. This chain's CDR3 is CASSLDPGLAGELFF. DNA of the CDR3: TGCGCCAGCAGCTTGGACCCGGGATTGGCCGGGGAGCTGTTTTTT.

The V and J genes are TRBV12-3 or TRBV12-4 and TRBJ2-1; D gene uncertain. This CDR3 has 10 residues. The germline V and J ends were trimmed by 2 bases and 11 bases, with 4 bases remaining between them. In DNA, the CDR3 is TGTGCCAGCAGTTTATTCCAGCAGTTCTTC. Protein: CASSLFQQFF.

This clonotype was detected only a few times. The chain links TRBV18 to TRBJ2-5; D ambiguous. The CDR3 totals 15 residues. Trimming removed 1 base at V and 2 bases at J, with 11 bases between. Germline-derived CDR1 and CDR2 are KGHSH and LQKENI. CDR3 protein: CASSPLSYIQETQYF. The DNA for the CDR3 is TGTGCCAGCTCACCACTATCGTACATTCAAGAGACCCAGTACTTC.

In its sample, this clonotype was seen a few times. The chain carries TRBV3-1 and TRBJ2-1; D is undetermined. From germline, CDR1 is LGHDT and CDR2 YNNKEL (reference sequence). The V and J ends lost 4 bases and 3 bases respectively, with 13 bases between them. This CDR3 comprises 15 residues. CDR3 amino acids: CASSPGPPGYNEQFF. The DNA for the CDR3 is TGTGCCAGCAGCCCAGGACCCCCAGGCTACAATGAGCAGTTCTTC.

This clonotype was seen a handful of times. The V gene is TRBV12-3 or TRBV12-4, the J gene TRBJ2-2; perhaps TRBD1 as D (6 bases). The CDR3 length is 13 residues. The V end was cut by 6 bases, the J end by 4 bases, with 9 bases between. CDR3 amino acids: CASSRQVTGELFF. In DNA form, the CDR3 reads TGTGCCAGCAGCCGACAGGTCACCGGGGAGCTGTTTTTT.

The sample holds many counts of this clonotype. The V gene is TRBV5-1, the J gene TRBJ2-5, with 9 positions matching TRBD1. This CDR3 has 15 residues. Per germline, CDR1 SGHRS and CDR2 YFSETQ. Trimming removed 2 bases from V and 6 bases from J; junction bases left unmatched: 8. The CDR3 bases are TGCGCCAGCAGCTTATGGACAGGGGAGCAACAGACCCAGTACTTC. Residues: CASSLWTGEQQTQYF. Full variable domain (missing parts from reference TRBV5-1 and TRBJ2-5): KAGVTQTPRYLIKTRGQQVTLSCSPISGHRSVSWYQQTPGQGLQFLFEYFSETQRNKGNFPGRFSGRQFSNSRSEMNVSTLELGDSALYLCASSLWTGEQQTQYFGPGTRLLVL.

This clonotype was seen more than once but under ten times. The chain carries TRBV20-1 and TRBJ1-1, with D hard to call. Germline V CDR1 and CDR2: DFQATT, SNEGSKA (reference sequence). The CDR3 consists of 15 residues. V dropped 7 bases and J dropped 3 bases, with 21 bases sitting between them. The CDR3 DNA reads TGCAGTGTAACTAGGGCCTCGATAACCTACACTGAAGCTTTCTTT. The encoded protein is CSVTRASITYTEAFF.

The chain links TRBV4-1 to TRBJ2-1; 8 positions match TRBD1. The J segment lost 6 bases and the V segment lost 5 bases, leaving 9 bases of the junction unmatched. Per the germline V gene, CDR1 is MGHRA and CDR2 is YSYEKL. This CDR3 contains 15 residues. In DNA, the CDR3 is TGCGCCAGCAGCTTAGACAGGGGACCCGCCAATGAGCAGTTCTTC. As protein: CASSLDRGPANEQFF.

This clonotype was counted only a few times. The chain joins TRBV28 to TRBJ2-2, with 8 bases lining up with TRBD2. V gave up 6 bases and J gave up 0 bases; unmatched junction bases: 15. The germline V gene encodes CDR1 MDHEN and CDR2 SYDVKM. This CDR3 is 19 amino acids long. For the CDR3, the DNA is TGTGCCAGCAGCCACCCTCCTCTGGTAGCGGGGACGAACACCGGGGAGCTGTTTTTT. Its protein product is CASSHPPLVAGTNTGELFF.